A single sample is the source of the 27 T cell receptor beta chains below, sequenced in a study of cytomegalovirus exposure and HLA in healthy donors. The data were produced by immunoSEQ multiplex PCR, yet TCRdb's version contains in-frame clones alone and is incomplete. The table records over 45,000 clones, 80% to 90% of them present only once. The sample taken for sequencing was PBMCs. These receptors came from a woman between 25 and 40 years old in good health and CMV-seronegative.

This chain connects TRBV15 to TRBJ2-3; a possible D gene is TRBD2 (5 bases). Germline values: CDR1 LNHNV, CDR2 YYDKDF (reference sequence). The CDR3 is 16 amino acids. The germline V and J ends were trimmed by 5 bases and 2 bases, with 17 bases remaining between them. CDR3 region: CATSRTLGEHTDTQYF. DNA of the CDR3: TGTGCCACCAGCCGAACACTAGGCGAACACACAGATACGCAGTATTTT.

The CDR3 loop reads CSAGSFETQYF. CDR3 bases: TGCAGTGCTGGGAGTTTCGAGACCCAGTACTTC. The chain couples TRBV20-1 to TRBJ2-5; possible D gene TRBD2, 5 bases. V lost 5 bases, J lost 5 bases, and 9 bases lay in between. The CDR3 covers 11 residues. Germline CDR1 DFQATT, CDR2 SNEGSKA (reference sequence).

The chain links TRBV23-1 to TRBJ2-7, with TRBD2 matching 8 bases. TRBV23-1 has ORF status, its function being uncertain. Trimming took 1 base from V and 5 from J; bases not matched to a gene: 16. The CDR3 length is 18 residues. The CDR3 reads CASSQYGRAFYRLHEQYF. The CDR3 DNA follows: TGCGCCAGCAGTCAATACGGGAGGGCCTTTTATCGCCTCCACGAGCAGTACTTC.

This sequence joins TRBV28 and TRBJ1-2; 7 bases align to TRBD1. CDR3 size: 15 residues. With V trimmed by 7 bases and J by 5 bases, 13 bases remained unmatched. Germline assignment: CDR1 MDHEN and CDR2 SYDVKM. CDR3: CASNPPSQGPYGYTF. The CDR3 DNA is TGTGCCAGCAACCCTCCGTCACAGGGGCCTTATGGCTACACCTTC.

The CDR3 spells CASSFSDSNGYTF. CDR3 DNA: TGTGCCAGCAGCTTTTCGGACAGTAATGGCTACACCTTC. This chain joins TRBV7-9 and TRBJ1-2; the D gene is possibly TRBD1 (6 bases). V was shortened by 3 bases and J by 6 bases, with 11 bases between the two germline ends. This CDR3 is 13 amino acids long. CDR1 SEHNR and CDR2 FQNEAQ come from the germline V gene (reference sequence).

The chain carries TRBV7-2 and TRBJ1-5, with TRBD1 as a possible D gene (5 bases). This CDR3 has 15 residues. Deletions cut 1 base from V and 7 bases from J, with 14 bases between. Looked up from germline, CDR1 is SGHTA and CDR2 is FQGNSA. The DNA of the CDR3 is TGTGCCAGCAGCTTAGACGGGGGTATACGACAGCCCCAGCATTTT. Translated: CASSLDGGIRQPQHF.

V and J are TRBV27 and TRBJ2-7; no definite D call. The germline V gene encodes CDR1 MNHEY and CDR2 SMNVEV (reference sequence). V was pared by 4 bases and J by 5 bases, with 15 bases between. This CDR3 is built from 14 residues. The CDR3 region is CASSSRHRPDEQYF. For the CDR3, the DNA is TGTGCCAGCAGTTCTCGACATAGGCCGGACGAGCAGTACTTC.

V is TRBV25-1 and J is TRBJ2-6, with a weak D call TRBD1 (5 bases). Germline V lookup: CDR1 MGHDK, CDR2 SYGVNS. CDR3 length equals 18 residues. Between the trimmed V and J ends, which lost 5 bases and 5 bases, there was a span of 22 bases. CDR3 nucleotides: TGTGCCAGCAGTTTCACGTCAACTGGACAAAGTCGGGCCAACGTCCTGACTTTC. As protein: CASSFTSTGQSRANVLTF.

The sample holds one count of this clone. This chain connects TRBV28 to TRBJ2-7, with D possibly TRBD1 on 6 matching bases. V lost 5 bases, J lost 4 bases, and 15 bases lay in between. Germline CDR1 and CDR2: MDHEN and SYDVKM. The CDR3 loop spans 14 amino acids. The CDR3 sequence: CASSLSGTLYEQYF. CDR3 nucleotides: TGTGCCAGCAGTCTCTCCGGGACACTTTACGAGCAGTACTTC.

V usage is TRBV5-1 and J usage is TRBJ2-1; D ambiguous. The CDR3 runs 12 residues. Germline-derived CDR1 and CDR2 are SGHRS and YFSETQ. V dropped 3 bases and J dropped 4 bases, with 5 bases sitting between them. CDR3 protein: CASSSTYNEQFF. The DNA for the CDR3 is TGCGCCAGCAGCTCTACTTACAATGAGCAGTTCTTC.

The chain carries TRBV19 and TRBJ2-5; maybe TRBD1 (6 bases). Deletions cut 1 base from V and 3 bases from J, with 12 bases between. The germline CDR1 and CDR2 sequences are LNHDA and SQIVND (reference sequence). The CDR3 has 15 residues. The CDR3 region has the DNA TGTGCCAGTAGTATAGCTCGAGGGACAAAAGAGACCCAGTACTTC. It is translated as CASSIARGTKETQYF.

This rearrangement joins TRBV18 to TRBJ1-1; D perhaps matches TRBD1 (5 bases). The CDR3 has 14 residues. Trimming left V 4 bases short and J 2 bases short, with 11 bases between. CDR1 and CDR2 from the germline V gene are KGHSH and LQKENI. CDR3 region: CASSLDILNTEAFF. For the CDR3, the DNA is TGTGCCAGCTCACTGGACATCCTCAACACTGAAGCTTTCTTT.

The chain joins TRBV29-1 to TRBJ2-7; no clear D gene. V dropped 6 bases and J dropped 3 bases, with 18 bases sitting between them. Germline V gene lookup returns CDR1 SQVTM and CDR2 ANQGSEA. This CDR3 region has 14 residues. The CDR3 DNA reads TGCAGCGTGATCCGTAAACTCTCGGGCTACGAGCAGTACTTC. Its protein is CSVIRKLSGYEQYF.

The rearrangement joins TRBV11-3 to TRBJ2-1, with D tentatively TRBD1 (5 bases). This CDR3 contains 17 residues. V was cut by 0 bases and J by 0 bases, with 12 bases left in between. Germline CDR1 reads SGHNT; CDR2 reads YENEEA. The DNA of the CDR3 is TGTGCCAGCAGCTTAGATAGCAGGGCAAGCTCCTACAATGAGCAGTTCTTC. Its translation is CASSLDSRASSYNEQFF.

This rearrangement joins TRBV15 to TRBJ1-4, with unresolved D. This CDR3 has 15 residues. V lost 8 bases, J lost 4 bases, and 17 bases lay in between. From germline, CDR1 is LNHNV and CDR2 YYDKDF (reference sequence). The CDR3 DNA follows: TGTGCCACCCGTCAGGAGGCAGGTGTTAATGAAAAACTGTTTTTT. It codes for CATRQEAGVNEKLFF.

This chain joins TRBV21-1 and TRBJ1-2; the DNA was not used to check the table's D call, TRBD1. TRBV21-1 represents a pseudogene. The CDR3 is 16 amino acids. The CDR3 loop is CASSNKFTGADYGYTF. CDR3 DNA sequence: TGTGCCAGCAGCAATAAATTCACAGGGGCAGACTATGGCTACACCTTC.

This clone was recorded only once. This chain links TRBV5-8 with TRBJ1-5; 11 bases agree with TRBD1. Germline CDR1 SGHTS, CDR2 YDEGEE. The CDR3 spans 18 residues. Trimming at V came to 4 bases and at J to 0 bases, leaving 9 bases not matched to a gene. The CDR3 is CASSTGTGGPYSNQPQHF. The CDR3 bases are TGTGCCAGCAGCACAGGGACAGGGGGTCCTTATAGCAATCAGCCCCAGCATTTT.

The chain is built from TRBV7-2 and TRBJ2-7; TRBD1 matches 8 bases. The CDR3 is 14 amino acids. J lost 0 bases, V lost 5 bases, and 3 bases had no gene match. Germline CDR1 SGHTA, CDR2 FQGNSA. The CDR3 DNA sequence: TGTGCCAGCAGCCGGGACAGGAGCTCCTACGAGCAGTACTTC. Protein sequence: CASSRDRSSYEQYF.

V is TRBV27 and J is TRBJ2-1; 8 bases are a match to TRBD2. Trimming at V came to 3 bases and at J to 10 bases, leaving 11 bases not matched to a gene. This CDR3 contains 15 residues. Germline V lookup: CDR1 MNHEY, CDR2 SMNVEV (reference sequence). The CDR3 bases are TGTGCCAGCAGTTTCCGGGGACTAGGGGTCTCGGAGCAGTTCTTC. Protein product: CASSFRGLGVSEQFF.

The CDR3 sequence is CASNSGQGAYYGYTF. Written as DNA, the CDR3 is TGTGCCAGCAATTCGGGACAGGGGGCTTACTATGGCTACACCTTC. V gene TRBV27 combines with J gene TRBJ1-2; 12 positions agree with TRBD1. CDR3 size: 15 residues. After removal of 7 bases from V and 3 bases from J, the junction contained 6 bases not matched to a gene. The germline V gene has CDR1 MNHEY and CDR2 SMNVEV (reference sequence).

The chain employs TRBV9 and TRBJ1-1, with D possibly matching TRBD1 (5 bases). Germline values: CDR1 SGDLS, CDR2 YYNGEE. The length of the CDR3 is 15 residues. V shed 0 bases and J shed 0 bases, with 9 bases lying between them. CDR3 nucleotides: TGTGCCAGCAGCGTAGGATCAGGGTTGAACACTGAAGCTTTCTTT. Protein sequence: CASSVGSGLNTEAFF. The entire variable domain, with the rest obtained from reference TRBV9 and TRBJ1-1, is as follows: DSGVTQTPKHLITATGQRVTLRCSPRSGDLSVYWYQQSLDQGLQFLIQYYNGEERAKGNILERFSAQQFPDLHSELNLSSLELGDSALYFCASSVGSGLNTEAFFGQGTRLTVV.

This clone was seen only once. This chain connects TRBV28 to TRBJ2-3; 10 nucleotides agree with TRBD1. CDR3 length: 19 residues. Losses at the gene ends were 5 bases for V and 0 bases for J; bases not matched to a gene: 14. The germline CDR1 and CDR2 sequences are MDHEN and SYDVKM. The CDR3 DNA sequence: TGTGCCAGCAGTCCGACAGGGGGCCGGTCTAGCGGGAGCACAGATACGCAGTATTTT. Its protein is CASSPTGGRSSGSTDTQYF.

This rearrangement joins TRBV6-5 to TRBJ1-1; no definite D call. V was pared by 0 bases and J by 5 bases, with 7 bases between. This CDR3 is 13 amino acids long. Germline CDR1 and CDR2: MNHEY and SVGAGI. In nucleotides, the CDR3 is TGTGCCAGCAGTTACTCTGCGGGTACTGAAGCTTTCTTT. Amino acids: CASSYSAGTEAFF.

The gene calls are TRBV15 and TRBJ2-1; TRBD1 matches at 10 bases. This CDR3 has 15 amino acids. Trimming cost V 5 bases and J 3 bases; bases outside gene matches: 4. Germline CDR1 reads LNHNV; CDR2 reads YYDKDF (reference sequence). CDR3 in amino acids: CATSDRDRGYNEQFF. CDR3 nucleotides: TGTGCCACCAGCGACCGGGACAGGGGCTACAATGAGCAGTTCTTC.

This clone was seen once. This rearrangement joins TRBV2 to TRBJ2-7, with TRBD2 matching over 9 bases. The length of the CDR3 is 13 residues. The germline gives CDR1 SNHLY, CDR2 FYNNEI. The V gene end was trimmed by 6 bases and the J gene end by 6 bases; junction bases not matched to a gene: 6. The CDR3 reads CASRVAGAGEQYF. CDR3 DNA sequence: TGTGCCAGCAGAGTAGCGGGAGCCGGCGAGCAGTACTTC.

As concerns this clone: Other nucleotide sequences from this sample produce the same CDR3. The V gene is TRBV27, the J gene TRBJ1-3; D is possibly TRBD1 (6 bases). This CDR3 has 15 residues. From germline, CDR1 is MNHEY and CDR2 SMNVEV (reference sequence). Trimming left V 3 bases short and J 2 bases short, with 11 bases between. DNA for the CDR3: TGTGCCAGCAGTTTCAGGGGAGGGGCTGGAAACACCATATATTTT. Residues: CASSFRGGAGNTIYF.

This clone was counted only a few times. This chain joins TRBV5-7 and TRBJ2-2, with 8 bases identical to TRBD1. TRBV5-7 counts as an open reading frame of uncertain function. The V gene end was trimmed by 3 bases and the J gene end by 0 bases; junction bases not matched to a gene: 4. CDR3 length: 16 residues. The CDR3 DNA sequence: TGTGCCAGCAGCTGGACAGGGATTGCGAACACCGGGGAGCTGTTTTTT. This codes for CASSWTGIANTGELFF.